The 15 T cell receptor beta chains reported below all come from one sample, sequenced in a study of blood T cell repertoires in COVID-19 (dated by TCRdb to between 2020 and 2021). Library generation was performed with the immunoSEQ multiplex PCR assay. In TCRdb, the immuneACCESS table is reduced to in-frame sequences with V and J assigned. These tables do not hold every clone; where another copy was compared, an unresolved V gene accounts for under half, and the others remain unexplained. Here the sample has about 28,000 clones; 87% occur a single time. The top ten constitute around 5% of the sample. The sequenced sample consisted of peripheral blood. All receptors come from a man in his 60s with active COVID-19.

V and J are TRBV10-3 and TRBJ1-3; 10 nucleotides match TRBD1. With V trimmed by 3 bases and J by 4 bases, 6 bases remained unmatched. CDR1 is ENHRY and CDR2 is SYGVKD in the germline V gene. The length of the CDR3 is 16 residues. The CDR3 is CAISDDRGLSGNTIYF. In DNA, the CDR3 is TGTGCCATCAGTGATGACAGGGGGCTGAGCGGAAACACCATATATTTT.

The rearrangement links TRBV7-3 to TRBJ1-4; no clear D. The CDR3 contains 16 residues. Germline CDR1 SGHTA, CDR2 FQGTGA. The V end lost 5 bases, the J end lost 3 bases, and 16 bases lay between the germline ends. For the CDR3, the DNA is TGTGCCAGCAGCCTCCAACAACCGGCGGCTAATGAAAAACTGTTTTTT. Protein sequence: CASSLQQPAANEKLFF. Combining the CDR3 with reference TRBV7-3 and TRBJ1-4 gives the whole variable domain GAGVSQTPSNKVTEKGKYVELRCDPISGHTALYWYRQSLGQGPEFLIYFQGTGAADDSGLPNDRFFAVRPEGSVSTLKIQRTERGDSAVYLCASSLQQPAANEKLFFGSGTQLSVL.

This chain connects TRBV9 to TRBJ1-4, with unresolved D. Looked up from germline, CDR1 is SGDLS and CDR2 is YYNGEE. V was cut by 0 bases and J by 5 bases, with 8 bases left in between. The CDR3 runs to 14 residues. The CDR3 reads CASSVAAGNEKLFF. The CDR3 DNA sequence: TGTGCCAGCAGCGTAGCGGCAGGCAATGAAAAACTGTTTTTT.

The V gene is TRBV9, the J gene TRBJ2-2; tentative D call: TRBD1 (6 bases). The CDR3 is made up of 14 amino acids. V lost 6 bases and J lost 5, with 14 bases in between. Germline lookup yields CDR1 SGDLS and CDR2 YYNGEE. In nucleotides, the CDR3 is TGTGCCAGCAAGGGGGAATGGAGGACCGGGGAGCTGTTTTTT. As protein: CASKGEWRTGELFF.

The chain links TRBV4-2 to TRBJ2-3; TRBD2 aligns across 7 bases. V lost 1 base, J lost 2 bases, and 6 bases stayed unmatched. Germline CDR1 LGHNA, CDR2 YNFKEQ. The CDR3 extends over 16 amino acids. CDR3 residues: CASSQGTRSSTDTQYF. The CDR3 DNA reads as TGTGCCAGCAGCCAAGGGACTAGATCTTCCACAGATACGCAGTATTTT.

The chain combines TRBV28 with TRBJ2-7; the match to TRBD1 covers 11 bases. Germline CDR1 reads MDHEN; CDR2 reads SYDVKM. The CDR3 has 17 amino acids. Trimming cost V 3 bases and J 0 bases; bases outside gene matches: 7. CDR3 sequence: CASSFPPGTGGSYEQYF. The CDR3 nucleotides are TGTGCCAGCAGTTTCCCCCCTGGGACAGGGGGCTCCTACGAGCAGTACTTC.

This rearrangement joins TRBV5-1 to TRBJ2-3, with D perhaps TRBD2 (5 bases). The CDR3 is made up of 14 amino acids. Deletions cut 7 bases from V and 2 bases from J, with 14 bases between. Germline CDR1 and CDR2: SGHRS and YFSETQ. For the CDR3, the DNA is TGCGCCAGCTCGGGGAGCGGACCCACAGATACGCAGTATTTT. It codes for CASSGSGPTDTQYF. Supplemented by reference TRBV5-1 and TRBJ2-3, the full variable domain reads KAGVTQTPRYLIKTRGQQVTLSCSPISGHRSVSWYQQTPGQGLQFLFEYFSETQRNKGNFPGRFSGRQFSNSRSEMNVSTLELGDSALYLCASSGSGPTDTQYFGPGTRLTVL.

A word on this clone: Distinct nucleotide sequences in the sample also encode this CDR3. The chain recombines TRBV14 with TRBJ1-2; TRBD1 is a possible D gene (5 bases). V was trimmed by 6 bases and J by 4 bases, leaving 12 bases between them. Germline V gene sequence: CDR1 SGHDN, CDR2 FVKESK. The CDR3 totals 13 residues. In DNA form, the CDR3 reads TGTGCCAGCAGTCCCGGGGGGAGCTATGGCTACACCTTC. This sequence encodes CASSPGGSYGYTF.

This chain uses TRBV7-3 with TRBJ1-1, with TRBD1 identical over 8 bases. This CDR3 region has 13 residues. Germline V gives CDR1 SGHTA, CDR2 FQGTGA. The V gene end was trimmed by 5 bases and the J gene end by 7 bases; junction bases not matched to a gene: 6. DNA of the CDR3: TGTGCCAGCAGCCCAGGACAGGGAGGTGAAGCTTTCTTT. Amino acid sequence: CASSPGQGGEAFF.

The V gene is TRBV9, the J gene TRBJ2-3; D perhaps matches TRBD2 (6 bases). V shed 0 bases and J shed 1 base, with 12 bases lying between them. CDR3 size: 16 residues. CDR1 is SGDLS and CDR2 is YYNGEE in the germline V gene. CDR3 sequence: CASSVAVGGGTDTQYF. The CDR3 DNA sequence: TGTGCCAGCAGCGTAGCTGTGGGGGGAGGCACAGATACGCAGTATTTT.

V and J are TRBV6-5 and TRBJ1-2; D gene ambiguous. This CDR3 has 12 amino acids. Germline CDR1 reads MNHEY; CDR2 reads SVGAGI. Trimming removed 6 bases at V and 2 bases at J, with 7 bases between. CDR3 coding DNA: TGTGCCAGCAGCCCCCAAAACTATGGCTACACCTTC. Translation gives CASSPQNYGYTF.

The V gene is TRBV5-1, the J gene TRBJ1-2; 8 nucleotides agree with TRBD1. Trimming took 4 bases from V and 8 from J; bases not matched to a gene: 10. This CDR3 is 14 amino acids long. The germline V gene has CDR1 SGHRS and CDR2 YFSETQ. This chain's CDR3 is CASSGGQGRAGYTF. In DNA form, the CDR3 reads TGCGCCAGCAGCGGAGGACAGGGAAGGGCGGGCTACACCTTC.

The rearrangement links TRBV11-2 to TRBJ1-1, with a weak D call TRBD1 (5 bases). Looked up from germline, CDR1 is SGHAT and CDR2 is FQNNGV. Deletions cut 5 bases from V and 6 bases from J, with 16 bases between. This CDR3 region has 14 residues. The CDR3 region is CASSLRDRGAEAFF. CDR3 in DNA: TGTGCCAGCAGCCTCAGGGATAGAGGCGCTGAAGCTTTCTTT.

The V call is TRBV10-1, the J call TRBJ2-1, with D perhaps matching TRBD2 (6 bases). This CDR3 comprises 15 residues. Looked up from germline, CDR1 is WNHNN and CDR2 is SYGVQD (reference sequence). The ends were cut back, 6 bases at V and 7 bases at J, with 19 bases in the middle. The CDR3 sequence is CASRPSGGLGNEQFF. Written as DNA, the CDR3 is TGCGCCAGCAGGCCGAGTGGAGGGCTTGGGAATGAGCAGTTCTTC.

The chain recombines TRBV20-1 with TRBJ2-1; a weak D match, TRBD2 (7 bases). The V gene's germline CDR1 is DFQATT and CDR2 SNEGSKA (reference sequence). Trimming took off 3 bases at V and 3 bases at J, with 12 bases between the two ends. This CDR3 comprises 14 residues. CDR3 loop: CSASRGAGYNEQFF. CDR3 coding DNA: TGCAGTGCTAGTCGGGGGGCCGGCTACAATGAGCAGTTCTTC.